A single sample is the source of the 14 T cell receptor beta chains below, sequenced in a study of T cell changes during pregnancy in multiple sclerosis. The table came from immunoSEQ multiplex PCR; TCRdb's copy has only in-frame clones and leaves some out. The repertoire includes tens of thousands of clones, 90% to 95% of them detected once, and 1.1% to 1.5% sits in the top ten. Sequences were derived from peripheral blood, sampled in the second trimester of pregnancy. The origin of the receptors is a female donor in good health, enrolled as a control in a pregnancy study.

V usage is TRBV19 and J usage is TRBJ2-4; 11 positions agree with TRBD1. The CDR3 totals 20 residues. Per the germline V gene, CDR1 is LNHDA and CDR2 is SQIVND (reference sequence). V lost 10 bases, J lost 0 bases, and 20 bases stayed unmatched. CDR3 amino acids: CATLGVAGQGVSRAKNIQYF. The CDR3 nucleotides read TGTGCCACCTTAGGGGTTGCGGGACAGGGGGTATCCAGAGCCAAAAACATTCAGTACTTC.

This chain uses TRBV9 with TRBJ2-3; TRBD1 matches 10 bases. The CDR3 covers 16 residues. In germline, CDR1 is SGDLS, CDR2 YYNGEE. V gave up 3 bases and J gave up 3 bases; unmatched junction bases: 7. DNA of the CDR3: TGTGCCAGCAGCGGACTGACAGGGGGCGCGACAGATACGCAGTATTTT. Its translation: CASSGLTGGATDTQYF.

This chain links TRBV19 with TRBJ1-4; no firm D call. The CDR3 consists of 13 residues. The ends were cut back, 1 base at V and 5 bases at J, with 5 bases in the middle. Germline V gene sequence: CDR1 LNHDA, CDR2 SQIVND (reference sequence). The DNA for the CDR3 is TGTGCCAGTAGTATAGGCCAGAATGAAAAACTGTTTTTT. Amino acids: CASSIGQNEKLFF.

The V and J genes are TRBV21-1 and TRBJ2-7; the table's D call, TRBD2, has no DNA check behind it. TRBV21-1 is an annotated pseudogene. The CDR3 covers 18 residues. The CDR3 DNA reads as TGTGCCAGCAGCACTCTCGGGGGGACTAGCGGGAGGTCCTACGAGCAGTACTTC. This encodes CASSTLGGTSGRSYEQYF.

This chain uses TRBV11-2 with TRBJ1-1; no reliable D call. Germline V lookup: CDR1 SGHAT, CDR2 FQNNGV. V was pared by 5 bases and J by 5 bases, with 12 bases between. CDR3 length: 13 amino acids. In DNA form, the CDR3 reads TGTGCCAGCAGCGGAAGGAGAGAGACTGAAGCTTTCTTT. Protein sequence: CASSGRRETEAFF.

The chain's CDR3 is CASSLVGELDTQYF. The CDR3 DNA reads as TGTGCCAGCAGCTTAGTGGGCGAGTTGGATACGCAGTATTTT. The chain carries TRBV7-2 and TRBJ2-3, with D unresolved. V lost 1 base and J 6 bases, leaving 11 bases between the germline ends. This CDR3 contains 14 residues. In germline, CDR1 is SGHTA, CDR2 FQGNSA.

The chain recombines TRBV7-8 with TRBJ2-1, with D perhaps TRBD1 (6 bases). In germline, CDR1 is SGHVS, CDR2 FQNEAQ. CDR3 length equals 13 residues. Trimming removed 3 bases from V and 5 bases from J, with 8 bases in between. The CDR3 coding sequence is TGTGCCAGCAGCTTCCGACAGGACAATGAGCAGTTCTTC. It is translated as CASSFRQDNEQFF.

The genes are TRBV20-1 and TRBJ2-7; D not certain. Germline loops: CDR1 DFQATT, CDR2 SNEGSKA (reference sequence). Trimming removed 6 bases from V and 5 bases from J, with 11 bases in between. CDR3 size: 11 residues. CDR3 region: CSAPLTNEQYF. CDR3 in DNA: TGCAGTGCCCCTCTCACTAACGAGCAGTACTTC.

V is TRBV7-9 and J is TRBJ1-1; 7 bases map to TRBD1. CDR1 SEHNR and CDR2 FQNEAQ come from the germline V gene (reference sequence). Germline trimming cut 6 bases from V and 0 bases from J; bases unmatched to any gene: 4. CDR3 length: 14 residues. The CDR3 here is CASSTTGVNTEAFF. CDR3 coding DNA: TGTGCCAGCAGTACCACAGGGGTGAACACTGAAGCTTTCTTT.

This chain connects TRBV28 to TRBJ2-3; 9 bases line up with TRBD2. J lost 0 bases, V lost 5 bases, and 6 bases had no gene match. The CDR3 sequence is 16 residues long. Germline-derived CDR1 and CDR2 are MDHEN and SYDVKM. The CDR3 loop reads CASSATSGFSTDTQYF. CDR3 coding DNA: TGTGCCAGCAGTGCCACTAGCGGGTTCAGCACAGATACGCAGTATTTT. The entire variable domain, with the rest obtained from reference TRBV28 and TRBJ2-3, is as follows: DVKVTQSSRYLVKRTGEKVFLECVQDMDHENMFWYRQDPGLGLRLIYFSYDVKMKEKGDIPEGYSVSREKKERFSLILESASTNQTSMYLCASSATSGFSTDTQYFGPGTRLTVL.

The rearrangement uses TRBV28 and TRBJ1-5; D perhaps matches TRBD1 (6 bases). Germline assignment: CDR1 MDHEN and CDR2 SYDVKM. V dropped 10 bases and J dropped 4 bases, with 23 bases sitting between them. The CDR3 contains 16 residues. The CDR3, as DNA: TGTGCCACAACAAACCCCGGACAGCTGCGGAATCAGCCCCAGCATTTT. This sequence encodes CATTNPGQLRNQPQHF.

Only one count was recorded for this clone. V usage is TRBV18 and J usage is TRBJ2-5; D may be TRBD2 (6 bases). The CDR3 runs to 15 residues. V lost 6 bases and J lost 0, with 14 bases in between. Per the germline V gene, CDR1 is KGHSH and CDR2 is LQKENI. CDR3 amino acids: CASSRLVSYQETQYF. DNA for the CDR3: TGTGCCAGCTCCCGACTAGTGTCGTACCAAGAGACCCAGTACTTC.

This clone was detected only once. This rearrangement joins TRBV7-2 to TRBJ2-7, with TRBD2 matching over 13 bases. Germline values: CDR1 SGHTA, CDR2 FQGNSA. Trimming cost V 4 bases and J 4 bases; bases outside gene matches: 4. The CDR3 sequence is 15 residues long. CDR3 coding DNA: TGTGCCAGCAGCTGGGGGGGACTAGCGGGGTACGAGCAGTACTTC. Translated: CASSWGGLAGYEQYF.

The chain links TRBV11-2 to TRBJ2-1; the D gene is possibly TRBD1 (6 bases). The germline gives CDR1 SGHAT, CDR2 FQNNGV. V was pared by 0 bases and J by 6 bases, with 12 bases between. The CDR3 loop spans 15 amino acids. The CDR3 sequence is CASSLDRTAVNEQFF. The DNA of the CDR3 is TGTGCCAGCAGCTTAGATAGGACAGCGGTCAATGAGCAGTTCTTC.